Detailed here is one T cell receptor beta chain. These data come from a study of blood T cell repertoires in COVID-19. Study-wide background: Specimens from acute and convalescent COVID-19 originated in the United States, Italy and Spain. From T cells, B-cell-depleted T cells, or PBMCs came the material, which was cDNA or gDNA.

The germline V gene has CDR1 SGHNT and CDR2 YYREEE (reference sequence). This CDR3 spans 15 amino acids. With 2 bases removed from V and 0 bases from J, the gap between germline ends came to 10 bases. In the original workflow: Estimation of nucleated cell counts was performed using reference gene primer amplification. The method was immunoSEQ multiplex PCR; TCRdb's version includes in-frame clones alone and lacks a portion of them. That table supplies the V and J calls and clone size; D and trimming were determined from the DNA. Seen here are some 120,000 clones, approximately 82% observed once, and the top ten hold roughly 2.4%.

The sequenced sample was peripheral blood. The receptor comes from a man under 40 with acute or convalescent COVID-19. This chain uses TRBV5-4 with TRBJ2-3; tentatively, D is TRBD2 (5 bases). The CDR3 DNA follows: TGTGCCAGCAGCTTAGGTAGCGCCAGCACAGATACGCAGTATTTT. This codes for CASSLGSASTDTQYF.